The T cell receptor beta chain under discussion was sequenced for a study of blood T cell repertoires in COVID-19. Study at large: Italy, Spain and the United States were the sources of the convalescent and acute COVID-19 samples. Sample material is recorded as cDNA or gDNA derived from T cells, B-cell-depleted T cells, or PBMCs.

Authors' analysis steps: Amplification of reference gene primers provided the estimated nucleated cell counts. Produced via immunoSEQ multiplex PCR; TCRdb's table is partial and in-frame only. For V, J and clone size, that table is used; D and trimming come from the DNA. The sample shows 150,000 to 200,000 clones, around nine tenths of them seen only once. V dropped 1 base and J dropped 5 bases, with 15 bases sitting between them. Germline CDR1 reads LNHNV; CDR2 reads YYDKDF (reference sequence). The CDR3 has 15 residues. This TCR derives from a human donor in a cohort sampled during active COVID-19. Sequenced: peripheral blood. The chain is built from TRBV15 and TRBJ2-7; the D is unclear. CDR3 protein: CATSRGSGSTNEQYF. The CDR3 nucleotides read TGTGCCACCAGCAGAGGATCGGGTTCTACGAACGAGCAGTACTTC.